A selection of T cell receptor beta chains follows, all from one sample in a study of CD8 T cells in ankylosing spondylitis. TCRdb itself ran the 5' RACE reads through MiXCR, one entry per CDR3 protein. This table has fewer than 550,000 distinct CDR3 sequences, 5.3% appearing once. The sequenced material came from blood, either unsorted or a sorted T cell fraction (not recorded which). These TCRs come from a male donor with ankylosing spondylitis. Both conserved end residues are part of each CDR3. D genes are given only for firm matches. Size is stated for part of the rows, as once, few or many counts, or as a class when the clone is expanded.

v_call	j_call	d_call	clone_size	cdr3_aa	cdr3_nt
TRBV13	TRBJ2-7	TRBD2	many	CASSSWTSAYEQYF	TGTGCCAGCAGCTCCTGGACTAGCGCCTACGAGCAGTACTTC
TRBV7-2	TRBJ2-2	.	many	CASRWYTGELFF	TGTGCCTCGCGGTGGTACACCGGGGAGCTGTTTTTT
TRBV4-3	TRBJ1-1	TRBD1	.	CASSLRDRGITEAFF	TGCGCCAGCAGCTTACGGGACAGGGGGATCACTGAAGCTTTCTTT
TRBV12-3/TRBV12-4	TRBJ1-6	.	many	CASSFQGSGSPLHF	TGTGCCAGCAGTTTTCAGGGATCAGGTTCACCCCTCCACTTT
TRBV29-1	TRBJ2-1	TRBD2	.	CSVGSGRAEHEQFF	TGCAGCGTCGGAAGCGGGAGGGCCGAGCATGAGCAGTTCTTC
TRBV27	TRBJ2-3	.	many	CASSLSWGGEGDTQYF	TGTGCCAGCAGTTTATCCTGGGGGGGCGAAGGAGATACGCAGTATTTT
TRBV6-2/TRBV6-3	TRBJ2-7	TRBD1	many	CASSSRGTGRTYEQYF	TGTGCCAGCAGCTCCCGAGGGACAGGAAGAACCTACGAGCAGTACTTC
TRBV4-1	TRBJ2-5	TRBD1	few	CASSLTGTAVYLQETQYF	TGCGCCAGCAGCCTGACCGGGACAGCAGTCTATCTCCAAGAGACCCAGTACTTC
TRBV11-2	TRBJ1-2	.	.	CASSLALQAYYGYTF	TGTGCCAGCAGCTTAGCTTTGCAGGCGTACTATGGCTACACCTTC
TRBV6-2/TRBV6-3	TRBJ2-1	.	many	CASRLALGEQFF	TGTGCCAGCAGGCTCGCCCTGGGGGAGCAGTTCTTC
TRBV5-1	TRBJ2-3	TRBD1	many	CASSLTGGEDTQYF	TGCGCCAGCAGCTTGACAGGGGGCGAGGATACGCAGTATTTT
TRBV6-6	TRBJ2-3	.	many	CAGKGDSDTQYF	TGTGCCGGTAAGGGGGACTCAGATACGCAGTATTTT
TRBV20-1	TRBJ2-5	.	few	CSAPLTGGQETQYF	TGCAGTGCCCCATTAACTGGGGGCCAAGAGACCCAGTACTTC
TRBV3-1	TRBJ2-1	TRBD2	many	CASSRSDGGTYNEQFF	TGTGCCAGCAGCCGGTCTGACGGGGGGACCTACAATGAGCAGTTCTTC
TRBV7-3	TRBJ2-3	TRBD2	many	CASSPGASGGASTDTQYF	TGTGCCAGCAGCCCTGGGGCTAGCGGGGGGGCAAGCACAGATACGCAGTATTTT
TRBV11-2	TRBJ2-7	TRBD2	few	CASSPSRGPSGTSSYEQYF	TGTGCCAGCAGCCCTTCACGGGGTCCTAGCGGGACAAGCTCCTACGAGCAGTACTTC
TRBV12-3/TRBV12-4	TRBJ1-3	TRBD1	many	CASSSGQTGNTIYF	TGTGCCAGCAGCTCGGGACAGACTGGAAACACCATATATTTT
TRBV6-2/TRBV6-3	TRBJ1-1	TRBD1	many	CASRLRQGTNTEAFF	TGTGCCAGCAGACTTAGACAGGGTACGAACACTGAAGCTTTCTTT
TRBV29-1	TRBJ1-2	.	many	CSVWEGSGYGYTF	TGCAGCGTTTGGGAGGGCTCGGGGTATGGCTACACCTTC
TRBV7-2	TRBJ2-7	TRBD1	many	CASSMGSGTGSYEQYF	TGTGCCAGCAGTATGGGGAGCGGGACAGGGTCCTACGAGCAGTACTTC
TRBV12-3/TRBV12-4	TRBJ2-1	.	many	CASSIGRLTEQFF	TGTGCCAGCAGCATCGGGCGTCTTACTGAGCAGTTCTTC
TRBV4-3	TRBJ1-4	.	many	CASSQEVGRDAYEKLFF	TGCGCCAGCAGCCAAGAAGTGGGGCGGGACGCTTATGAAAAACTGTTTTTT
TRBV5-1	TRBJ2-5	TRBD1	many	CASTPGTAQETQYF	TGCGCCAGCACCCCCGGGACAGCCCAAGAGACCCAGTACTTC
TRBV20-1	TRBJ1-1	.	many	CSADLARAKTEAFF	TGCAGTGCTGATCTGGCCAGGGCAAAGACTGAAGCTTTCTTT
TRBV4-2	TRBJ2-7	.	many	CASSPPGAYEQYF	TGTGCCAGCAGCCCACCCGGGGCCTACGAGCAGTACTTC
TRBV20-1	TRBJ1-5	TRBD1	many	CSARGGTGGPPQHF	TGCAGTGCTAGGGGAGGGACAGGGGGACCGCCCCAGCATTTT
TRBV2	TRBJ2-5	.	many	CASRRGGEAETQYF	TGTGCCAGCAGAAGGGGGGGGGAGGCAGAGACCCAGTACTTC
TRBV5-1	TRBJ2-7	.	many	CASSKPEESSYEQYF	TGCGCCAGCAGCAAACCCGAGGAGTCCTCCTACGAGCAGTACTTC
TRBV20-1	TRBJ1-2	TRBD1	many	CSARDIWGQRHRYGYTF	TGCAGTGCTAGAGATATCTGGGGACAGAGGCATCGCTATGGCTACACCTTC
TRBV10-1	TRBJ2-1	.	many	CASSDLNPKAQFF	TGCGCCAGCAGTGACCTCAATCCGAAGGCGCAGTTCTTC
TRBV20-1	TRBJ2-7	TRBD1	many	CSARDLGQGSYEQYF	TGCAGTGCTAGAGATCTGGGACAGGGTTCGTACGAGCAGTACTTC
TRBV20-1	TRBJ2-5	.	many	CSAPRLDLWETQYF	TGCAGTGCCCCTCGACTAGATCTTTGGGAGACCCAGTACTTC
TRBV15	TRBJ1-2	.	many	CATSRDRGGYGYTF	TGTGCCACCAGCAGAGATCGGGGTGGCTATGGCTACACCTTC
TRBV7-2	TRBJ2-1	.	many	CASSRQMAYNEQFF	TGTGCCAGCAGTAGGCAGATGGCTTACAATGAGCAGTTCTTC
TRBV7-2	TRBJ1-2	.	many	CASSLGGRGAYGYTF	TGTGCCAGCAGCCTTGGGGGGCGGGGAGCCTATGGCTACACCTTC
TRBV20-1	TRBJ2-3	.	many	CSAKPASDTQYF	TGCAGTGCTAAGCCTGCATCAGATACGCAGTATTTT
TRBV6-5	TRBJ1-6	.	.	CASSSVSSRNSPLHF	TGTGCCAGCAGTTCAGTATCCTCCCGGAATTCACCCCTCCACTTT
TRBV7-9	TRBJ2-1	TRBD2	many	CASSPAGGPGNEQFF	TGTGCCAGCAGCCCAGCGGGGGGGCCTGGCAATGAGCAGTTCTTC
TRBV2	TRBJ2-7	TRBD1	.	CASSEERTGAYEQYF	TGTGCCAGCAGTGAAGAGAGGACAGGGGCGTACGAGCAGTACTTC
TRBV5-6	TRBJ2-7	.	few	CASSLGFGSYEQYF	TGTGCCAGCAGCTTGGGGTTCGGCAGCTACGAGCAGTACTTC
TRBV9	TRBJ1-5	TRBD1	many	CASSEGAGSNQPQHF	TGTGCCAGCAGCGAGGGGGCAGGGAGCAATCAGCCCCAGCATTTT
TRBV27	TRBJ1-2	.	many	CASSPSGAYGYTF	TGTGCCAGCTCACCGTCGGGGGCGTATGGCTACACCTTC
TRBV10-3	TRBJ2-1	.	many	CAISDGSGLPQSLDEQFF	TGTGCCATCAGTGATGGTAGCGGACTTCCCCAGAGCCTGGATGAGCAGTTCTTC
TRBV5-1	TRBJ1-1	.	.	CASSLEGNYPRGAFF	TGCGCCAGCAGCTTGGAAGGCAACTATCCAAGGGGGGCTTTCTTT
TRBV9	TRBJ2-5	TRBD2	many	CASSTRGGQETQYF	TGTGCCAGCTCGACGCGGGGGGGACAAGAGACCCAGTACTTC
TRBV7-2	TRBJ1-5	.	many	CASSLSYDQPQHF	TGTGCCAGCAGCTTATCTTACGATCAGCCCCAGCATTTT
TRBV7-9	TRBJ2-1	.	many	CASSFFHEQFF	TGTGCCAGCAGCTTCTTCCATGAGCAGTTCTTC
TRBV6-5	TRBJ2-7	TRBD1	many	CASSYSGTGPYEQYF	TGTGCCAGCAGTTACTCGGGGACAGGGCCCTACGAGCAGTACTTC
TRBV7-9	TRBJ1-1	.	many	CASSLTGNMNTEAFF	TGTGCCAGCAGCCTTACTGGGAACATGAACACTGAAGCTTTCTTT
TRBV10-1	TRBJ1-1	.	few	CASSESALPEAFF	TGCGCCAGCAGTGAGTCCGCTTTGCCTGAAGCTTTCTTT
TRBV12-3/TRBV12-4	TRBJ2-5	TRBD1	many	CASKIDRAEETQYF	TGTGCCAGCAAGATAGACAGGGCCGAAGAGACCCAGTACTTC
TRBV4-3	TRBJ1-6	TRBD1	few	CASSQEITGGAWNSPLHF	TGCGCCAGCAGCCAAGAAATAACAGGGGGCGCCTGGAATTCACCCCTCCACTTT
TRBV27	TRBJ2-3	TRBD2	few	CASSLFPSGRTDTQYF	TGTGCCAGCAGTTTATTTCCTAGCGGGAGAACAGATACGCAGTATTTT
TRBV6-2/TRBV6-3	TRBJ2-3	.	few	CASKEGAGRTDTQYF	TGTGCCAGCAAGGAGGGAGCGGGCCGCACAGATACGCAGTATTTT